This section outlines one T cell receptor (beta chain) sequence together with its context. These data belong to a study of T-cell memory formation after mild COVID-19. This CDR3 is 15 amino acids long. With 5 bases removed from V and 1 base from J, the gap between germline ends came to 14 bases. Germline V gene sequence: CDR1 LNHDA, CDR2 SQIVND (reference sequence). TCRdb processed the 5' RACE reads anew with MiXCR; each CDR3 protein has one entry. Of roughly 190,000 distinct CDR3 sequences listed, over 9.5% were seen once; the top ten hold roughly 3%. The V call is TRBV19, the J call TRBJ1-1; maybe TRBD1 (5 bases). This clonotype originated in a young man who had mild COVID-19 (a few samples of this study predate the infection). Cell type and time point are not known. Material: PBMCs or a T cell subset sorted from them (not recorded which). In nucleotides, the CDR3 is TGTGCCAGTAGTTCGGTGGGGCAGACGAACACTGAAGCTTTCTTT. Translated, it gives CASSSVGQTNTEAFF.